This T cell receptor beta chain stems from a study of radiation and T cells in renal cell carcinoma. The V gene's germline CDR1 is SGDLS and CDR2 YYNGEE. This CDR3 spans 13 amino acids. The trim removed 4 bases at V and 5 bases at J, leaving 5 bases unmatched. Some clones are missing from TCRdb's copy, which holds only in-frame ones; the method was immunoSEQ multiplex PCR. In the table there are more than 120,000 clones, approximately 86% of which are singletons. Time point specified: blood 4 weeks post-SBRT, at nephrectomy. Described treatment: 15 Gy SBRT to primary tumor, nephrectomy 4 weeks later. Nephrectomy followed 15 Gy stereotactic body radiation by 4 weeks.

The rearrangement joins TRBV9 to TRBJ1-1; 7 bases match TRBD1. The receptor was derived from a woman aged 50 to 60 with renal cell carcinoma. This material consisted of blood, taken from a patient whose treatment included radiotherapy and nephrectomy. The CDR3: CASSSHRGTEAFF. CDR3 DNA: TGTGCCAGCAGCTCACACAGGGGAACTGAAGCTTTCTTT.